The 26 T cell receptor beta chains listed next were all sequenced from one sample in a study of OX40 agonist ivuxolimab in advanced cancers. Some clones are missing from TCRdb's copy, which holds only in-frame ones; the method was immunoSEQ multiplex PCR. The sample holds some 100,000 clones, about 90% seen once. The sequenced sample was CD4+ or CD8+ T cells sorted from blood, obtained in a trial of the OX40 agonist ivuxolimab. All receptors derive from an adult with an advanced solid tumor such as melanoma, head and neck, liver or kidney cancer.

V and J are TRBV11-2 and TRBJ2-3, with a weak D call TRBD1 (6 bases). The CDR3 loop spans 15 amino acids. Per germline, CDR1 SGHAT and CDR2 FQNNGV. Trimming left V 3 bases short and J 6 bases short, with 16 bases between. Here the CDR3 DNA reads TGTGCCAGCAGCTTTCGTCAGGGGCGCTGGGATACGCAGTATTTT. It encodes CASSFRQGRWDTQYF.

The chain joins TRBV19 to TRBJ2-1; D gene ambiguous. The CDR3 loop spans 17 amino acids. Germline V gives CDR1 LNHDA, CDR2 SQIVND (reference sequence). V gave up 7 bases and J gave up 0 bases, with 19 bases separating them. The CDR3 DNA is TGTGCCAGTACGAGGCTGGCAGGCCCAAGCTCCTACAATGAGCAGTTCTTC. Its protein is CASTRLAGPSSYNEQFF. The entire variable domain, with the rest obtained from reference TRBV19 and TRBJ2-1, is as follows: DGGITQSPKYLFRKEGQNVTLSCEQNLNHDAMYWYRQDPGQGLRLIYYSQIVNDFQKGDIAEGYSVSREKKESFPLTVTSAQKNPTAFYLCASTRLAGPSSYNEQFFGPGTRLTVL.

This rearrangement joins TRBV5-1 to TRBJ2-2; 8 nucleotides agree with TRBD1. Germline CDR1 and CDR2: SGHRS and YFSETQ. This CDR3 has 16 residues. The V gene end was trimmed by 0 bases and the J gene end by 4 bases; junction bases not matched to a gene: 5. The CDR3 DNA reads TGCGCCAGCAGCTTGGCAGGGGGCGCGATCACCGGGGAGCTGTTTTTT. It translates to CASSLAGGAITGELFF.

The chain combines TRBV19 with TRBJ2-5, with 10 bases lining up with TRBD1. This CDR3 contains 15 residues. Germline V gene lookup returns CDR1 LNHDA and CDR2 SQIVND (reference sequence). J gave up 7 bases and V 7 bases, and 12 bases lay outside the gene matches. Here the CDR3 DNA reads TGTGCCAGTACCCCCCAGACAGGGGGCAAGGTGACCCAGTACTTC. This encodes CASTPQTGGKVTQYF. The whole variable domain, filled in from reference TRBV19 and TRBJ2-5, reads DGGITQSPKYLFRKEGQNVTLSCEQNLNHDAMYWYRQDPGQGLRLIYYSQIVNDFQKGDIAEGYSVSREKKESFPLTVTSAQKNPTAFYLCASTPQTGGKVTQYFGPGTRLLVL.

The chain has TRBV30 and TRBJ2-7, with 9 nucleotides matching TRBD1. The CDR3 extends over 15 amino acids. The germline CDR1 and CDR2 sequences are GTSNPN and SVGIG (reference sequence). With 2 bases clipped from V and 2 bases from J, the junction kept 7 bases outside the gene matches. The CDR3 sequence: CAWSKPGTGPYEQYF. Written as DNA, the CDR3 is TGTGCCTGGAGTAAACCCGGGACAGGGCCCTACGAGCAGTACTTC. The complete variable domain, with remaining parts taken from reference TRBV30 and TRBJ2-7, reads SQTIHQWPATLVQPVGSPLSLECTVEGTSNPNLYWYRQAAGRGLQLLFYSVGIGQISSEVPQNLSASRPQDRQFILSSKKLLLSDSGFYLCAWSKPGTGPYEQYFGPGTRLTVT.

This chain joins TRBV10-3 and TRBJ2-7; 7 bases are shared with TRBD2. The CDR3 length is 14 residues. Trimming cost V 6 bases and J 2 bases; bases outside gene matches: 7. The V gene's germline CDR1 is ENHRY and CDR2 SYGVKD. The CDR3 protein is CAIRGGGSPYEQYF. In DNA, the CDR3 is TGTGCCATCAGAGGCGGCGGGAGCCCCTACGAGCAGTACTTC.

The V and J genes are TRBV9 and TRBJ1-6; 7 bases line up with TRBD1. The germline V gene has CDR1 SGDLS and CDR2 YYNGEE. V was clipped by 3 bases and J by 3 bases; unmatched bases: 3. CDR3 length equals 15 residues. The CDR3 sequence: CASSARDSYNSPLHF. DNA for the CDR3: TGTGCCAGCAGCGCCCGGGACAGCTATAATTCACCCCTCCACTTT.

The chain's CDR3 is CASSVGQGWDEQYF. For the CDR3, the DNA is TGTGCCAGCAGCGTAGGACAGGGGTGGGACGAGCAGTACTTC. The chain joins TRBV7-2 to TRBJ2-7, with 9 bases that match TRBD1. V lost 5 bases to trimming and J lost 5 bases; unmatched junction nucleotides: 7. This CDR3 region has 14 residues. Germline V gene sequence: CDR1 SGHTA, CDR2 FQGNSA.

This rearrangement joins TRBV28 to TRBJ2-2; 11 positions match TRBD2. The CDR3 contains 17 residues. After removal of 3 bases from V and 3 bases from J, the junction contained 6 bases not matched to a gene. Per the germline V gene, CDR1 is MDHEN and CDR2 is SYDVKM. The CDR3 DNA reads TGTGCCAGCAGTTTGTCCCCGGGACTAGCGGACACCGGGGAGCTGTTTTTT. It yields the protein CASSLSPGLADTGELFF.

This clone has only a few counts. The genes are TRBV10-2 and TRBJ1-2; D gene uncertain. Trimming stripped 3 bases from V and 11 bases from J, with 10 bases between. Germline CDR1 WSHSY, CDR2 SAAADI. The CDR3 is 11 residues long. CDR3 bases: TGCGCCAGCAGTGAATTAGGGTTATACACCTTC. Its translation is CASSELGLYTF.

This sequence joins TRBV15 and TRBJ2-1, with D perhaps TRBD2 (7 bases). V lost 7 bases and J 0 bases, leaving 10 bases between the germline ends. Germline lookup yields CDR1 LNHNV and CDR2 YYDKDF (reference sequence). This CDR3 region has 14 residues. CDR3 amino acids: CATKGGSSYNEQFF. CDR3 DNA: TGTGCCACCAAGGGGGGGAGCTCCTACAATGAGCAGTTCTTC.

The chain uses TRBV7-9 and TRBJ1-6, with 7 bases lining up with TRBD1. Germline CDR1 and CDR2: SEHNR and FQNEAQ (reference sequence). The V segment lost 2 bases and the J segment 9 bases; nucleotides outside the gene matches: 7. CDR3 size: 15 residues. CDR3 in amino acids: CASSLPSGGFSPLHF. The CDR3 DNA sequence: TGTGCCAGCAGCTTACCCTCAGGGGGGTTTTCACCCCTCCACTTT.

The V and J genes are TRBV2 and TRBJ1-5; D not resolved. The CDR3 has 15 amino acids. The V end lost 5 bases, the J end lost 0 bases, and 11 bases lay between the germline ends. Germline V gene sequence: CDR1 SNHLY, CDR2 FYNNEI. The CDR3 sequence is CASSRTDYSNQPQHF. CDR3 sequence (DNA): TGTGCCAGCAGTAGAACAGATTATAGCAATCAGCCCCAGCATTTT.

The chain uses TRBV5-1 and TRBJ2-7; 7 nucleotides match TRBD1. This CDR3 has 13 amino acids. CDR1 and CDR2 from the germline V gene are SGHRS and YFSETQ. The V and J ends lost 5 bases and 5 bases, in that order; junction bases with no gene match: 7. The CDR3 coding sequence is TGCGCCAGCAGATACGGGACAGCCAACGAGCAGTACTTC. Its translation is CASRYGTANEQYF.

This clone was seen once. The CDR3 spells CASSELSEAYGYTF. CDR3 nucleotides: TGTGCCAGCAGTGAACTTTCGGAGGCTTATGGCTACACCTTC. The chain has TRBV6-5 and TRBJ1-2; D is uncertain. The germline CDR1 and CDR2 sequences are MNHEY and SVGAGI. This CDR3 is built from 14 residues. Trimming removed 5 bases at V and 5 bases at J, with 15 bases between.

This chain connects TRBV11-2 to TRBJ2-5, with 7 bases aligning to TRBD1. Germline CDR1 reads SGHAT; CDR2 reads FQNNGV. V shed 4 bases and J 9 bases; nucleotides not matched to a gene: 14. This CDR3 contains 15 residues. This CDR3 is CASSSSAWDSRAQYF. The CDR3 DNA follows: TGTGCCAGCAGCTCCAGCGCTTGGGACAGCCGGGCCCAGTACTTC. Using reference TRBV11-2 and TRBJ2-5 for the parts outside the CDR3, the full variable domain is EAGVAQSPRYKIIEKRQSVAFWCNPISGHATLYWYQQILGQGPKLLIQFQNNGVVDDSQLPKDRFSAERLKGVDSTLKIQPAKLEDSAVYLCASSSSAWDSRAQYFGPGTRLLVL.

The chain has TRBV11-2 and TRBJ1-3, with TRBD1 identical over 8 bases. The CDR3 totals 18 residues. The germline CDR1 and CDR2 sequences are SGHAT and FQNNGV. V trimming: 5 bases; J trimming: 0 bases; junction bases outside the gene matches: 12. CDR3 nucleotide sequence: TGTGCCAGCAGCCATTACGGTCAGGACAGGGCCTCTGGAAACACCATATATTTT. Its protein is CASSHYGQDRASGNTIYF.

The V gene is TRBV5-1, the J gene TRBJ1-1, with 12 bases aligning to TRBD1. Trimming cost V 0 bases and J 3 bases; bases outside gene matches: 6. This CDR3 region has 17 residues. Germline CDR1 SGHRS, CDR2 YFSETQ. CDR3 sequence (DNA): TGCGCCAGCAGCTTGGAGGGACAGGGGGCAAGGGACACTGAAGCTTTCTTT. It is translated as CASSLEGQGARDTEAFF.

This chain links TRBV11-2 with TRBJ1-3, with D tentatively TRBD1 (6 bases). The CDR3 has 13 residues. V gave up 1 base and J gave up 9 bases, with 10 bases separating them. CDR1 SGHAT and CDR2 FQNNGV come from the germline V gene. CDR3 sequence: CASSLGQGRTIYF. The CDR3 region has the DNA TGTGCCAGCAGCTTAGGGCAGGGGCGCACCATATATTTT.

This chain connects TRBV27 to TRBJ2-5; a possible D gene is TRBD2 (5 bases). Trimming pared 2 bases from V and 4 bases from J, leaving 23 bases between. The CDR3 has 18 amino acids. Germline V gene data show CDR1 as MNHEY and CDR2 as SMNVEV (reference sequence). CDR3 amino acids: CASSLLRGRQELGETQYF. As DNA, the CDR3 is TGTGCCAGCAGTTTACTCCGAGGGCGGCAGGAATTGGGAGAGACCCAGTACTTC.

V and J are TRBV4-1 and TRBJ1-2; D ambiguous. The CDR3 is 13 amino acids. CDR1 is MGHRA, CDR2 YSYEKL, per germline. V dropped 1 base and J dropped 8 bases, with 11 bases sitting between them. The CDR3 bases are TGCGCCAGCAGCCAAGCCCAGAATCTGGGCTACACCTTC. This encodes CASSQAQNLGYTF.

The chain links TRBV7-8 to TRBJ2-7, with D possibly being TRBD1 (6 bases). The germline V gene has CDR1 SGHVS and CDR2 FQNEAQ. The CDR3 contains 13 residues. Trimming left V 8 bases short and J 2 bases short, with 13 bases between. The CDR3 region has the DNA TGTGCCAGCGAACGGGACACCACCTACGAGCAGTACTTC. The encoded protein is CASERDTTYEQYF.

The V call is TRBV27, the J call TRBJ1-1, with 7 bases aligning to TRBD1. Trimming took 8 bases from V and 10 from J; bases not matched to a gene: 19. The CDR3 totals 15 residues. Looked up from germline, CDR1 is MNHEY and CDR2 is SMNVEV (reference sequence). The CDR3 coding sequence is TGTGCCAGCTACCCATCAGGGACAGCCAGATGGGTAGCTTTCTTT. Encoded protein: CASYPSGTARWVAFF.

This sequence joins TRBV5-4 and TRBJ2-6; D tentatively fits TRBD1 or TRBD2 (5 bases each). Deletions cut 3 bases from V and 1 base from J, with 8 bases between. The CDR3 runs to 15 residues. Germline V gene sequence: CDR1 SGHNT, CDR2 YYREEE (reference sequence). CDR3 loop: CASSWDPSGANVLTF. The CDR3 DNA reads TGTGCCAGCAGCTGGGACCCATCTGGGGCCAACGTCCTGACTTTC.

The rearrangement joins TRBV5-1 to TRBJ1-2; D gene ambiguous. CDR3 length: 15 residues. CDR1 is SGHRS and CDR2 is YFSETQ in the germline V gene. Trimming removed 0 bases at V and 4 bases at J, with 13 bases between. CDR3 amino acids: CASSLGRGASYGYTF. In nucleotides, the CDR3 is TGCGCCAGCAGCTTGGGGAGAGGAGCCAGCTATGGCTACACCTTC.

This clone was counted a single time. The rearrangement joins TRBV9 to TRBJ2-1; TRBD1 matches 8 bases. The germline V gene has CDR1 SGDLS and CDR2 YYNGEE. The CDR3 has 17 residues. V lost 2 bases and J lost 1; bases outside the gene matches: 8. CDR3 bases: TGTGCCAGCAGCGTGGGGACAGGACTACTTTCCTACAATGAGCAGTTCTTC. Its translation is CASSVGTGLLSYNEQFF.